Listed below are T cell receptor beta chains from one sample, sequenced in a study of persistence of HIV-infected CD4 T cells. Antigens of these TCRs are unknown. TCRdb's copy holds only in-frame clones and misses some; the assay was immunoSEQ multiplex PCR. The sample lists 64,000 or so clones; roughly 77% were seen once. Source: CD4+ T cells sorted from PBMCs after 18-hour stimulation, taken from a patient who received antiretroviral therapy. The receptors derive from an adult man with HIV who was CMV-seropositive. CDR3s include the opening cysteine and the closing phenylalanine or tryptophan. Each record gives: D gene, J gene, V gene, clone size, CDR3 DNA, CDR3 protein. A D gene is named only where the DNA matches it firmly. Size is omitted from some rows. Given values are once, few, many or a class for expanded clones.

TRBD1 TRBJ1-4 TRBV29-1 . TGCAGCGTGGGACAGGGGAGAGAAAAACTGTTTTTT CSVGQGREKLFF
. TRBJ1-6 TRBV9 . TGTGCCAGCAGCGTATCAGCCTATAATTCACCCCTCCACTTT CASSVSAYNSPLHF
. TRBJ1-5 TRBV5-1 . TGCGCCAGCAGGTTGTCAGGTGGCAATCAGCCCCAGCATTTT CASRLSGGNQPQHF
. TRBJ1-3 TRBV30 . TGTGCCTGGAGGAATTGGGCGAACTCTGGAAACACCATATATTTT CAWRNWANSGNTIYF
TRBD1 TRBJ1-1 TRBV6-4 . TGTGCCAGCAGGGACAGGGCGGTTTTAGCTTTCTTT CASRDRAVLAFF
TRBD1 TRBJ1-5 TRBV28 . TGTGCCAGCAGAGGGGGCGCGAGCCAGCCCCAGCATTTT CASRGGASQPQHF
. TRBJ1-5 TRBV6-1 . TGTGCCAGCAGTGAAGTCCCAACGGACAGCAGATTTTATAGCAATCAGCCCCAGCATTTT CASSEVPTDSRFYSNQPQHF
. TRBJ2-2 TRBV14 . TGTGCCAGCAGCCCCCGGCTCGCGAACACCGGGGAGCTGTTTTTT CASSPRLANTGELFF
. TRBJ2-7 TRBV3-1/TRBV3-2 many TGTGCCAGCAGCCAAGGGGGGCGGGGTCCCTACGAGCAGTACTTC CASSQGGRGPYEQYF
. TRBJ1-1 TRBV3-1/TRBV3-2 few TGTGCCAGCAGCGAAGTGGGGGCGCCAGGATGGGCTTTCTTT CASSEVGAPGWAFF
TRBD1 TRBJ2-7 TRBV2 once TGTGCCAGCCGTCGTGACAGGGTTGGGAAGTACTTC CASRRDRVGKYF
. TRBJ2-2 TRBV7-9 once TGTGCCAGCAGCTTAGGGCTGTCGAACACCGGGGAGCTGTTTTTT CASSLGLSNTGELFF
. TRBJ1-1 TRBV24-1 . TGTGCCACCAGTGAGGGGGGGGTCGGTGAAGCTTTCTTT CATSEGGVGEAFF
TRBD1 TRBJ1-2 TRBV7-9 . TGTGCCAGCAGCTTGACAGGGGTTACGAATGGCTACACCTTC CASSLTGVTNGYTF
. TRBJ2-5 TRBV28 medium-sized TGTGCCAGCAGGCTGCCAGGTGACCAAGAGACCCAGTACTTC CASRLPGDQETQYF
. TRBJ2-5 TRBV7-9 once TGTGCCAGCAGCCCTGTTGAGACCCAGTACTTC CASSPVETQYF
. TRBJ2-3 TRBV9 . TGTGCCAGCAGCGTAGAGGGGGAGGGAGATACGCAGTATTTT CASSVEGEGDTQYF
TRBD1 TRBJ2-7 TRBV15 few TGTGCCACCAGCAGAGATACAGGGGCCACAACCTACGAGCAGTACTTC CATSRDTGATTYEQYF
. TRBJ2-7 TRBV6-2/TRBV6-3 . TGTGCCAGCAGTTCGGGCAGACCCCTTCTGGAGCAGTACTTC CASSSGRPLLEQYF
. TRBJ1-6 TRBV19 . TGTGCCAGTAGTATAGGTGGGGGCGCGGATTCACCCCTCCACTTT CASSIGGGADSPLHF
. TRBJ1-2 TRBV28 . TGTGCCAGCACCCCGGGACACGGAAAATGGGGCTACTATGGCTACACCTTC CASTPGHGKWGYYGYTF
. TRBJ1-5 TRBV6-5 . TGTGCCAGCGGCGAACGAAGGATGGAGCCCCAGCATTTT CASGERRMEPQHF
. TRBJ1-3 TRBV19 . TGTGCCAGTATGGGAAAGGAAGACACCATATATTTT CASMGKEDTIYF
TRBD1 TRBJ2-1 TRBV5-4 . TGTGCCAGCAGCTTGGGACAGGGCCTTTACAATGAGCAGTTCTTC CASSLGQGLYNEQFF
. TRBJ1-1 TRBV3-1/TRBV3-2 . TGTGCCAGCAGCCAAGGGGTTTACGCTGAAGCTTTCTTT CASSQGVYAEAFF
. TRBJ2-7 TRBV28 . TGTGCCAGCAGTTTATGGGGCGGATCCGATTACGAGCAGTACTTC CASSLWGGSDYEQYF
. TRBJ2-1 TRBV19 once TGTGCCAGTAGTATAATGGGACTTCACAATGAGCAGTTCTTC CASSIMGLHNEQFF
. TRBJ2-7 TRBV3-1/TRBV3-2 . TGTGCCAGCAGCCCTTCCTCAAACTACGAGCAGTACTTC CASSPSSNYEQYF
. TRBJ1-1 TRBV9 once TGTGCCAGCAGCGGAGGACAAATGGGCGCTGAAGCTTTCTTT CASSGGQMGAEAFF
. TRBJ2-1 TRBV28 . TGTGCCAGCAGTTGGGGTAGGGAGCAGTTCTTC CASSWGREQFF
TRBD2 TRBJ2-1 TRBV7-3 . TGTGCCAGCAGCTTACGCGCTAGCGGATACAATGAGCAGTTCTTC CASSLRASGYNEQFF
. TRBJ2-7 TRBV9 . TGTGCCAGCAGTTCATCCCCGGGGCTCACCTACGAGCAGTACTTC CASSSSPGLTYEQYF
TRBD1 TRBJ1-2 TRBV3-1/TRBV3-2 . TGTGCCAGCAGCCAGGACTACAGGGGATCAACCTTC CASSQDYRGSTF
. TRBJ1-4 TRBV18 . TGTGCCAGCTCACTCGGTGCAACTAATGAAAAACTGTTTTTT CASSLGATNEKLFF
. TRBJ2-2 TRBV24-1 . TGTGCCACCAGTGACCTTGACAGCAACACCGGGGAGCTGTTTTTT CATSDLDSNTGELFF
TRBD1 TRBJ1-3 TRBV10-3 . TGTGCCACCGGGGGACAGGAGGCCTTATACTCTGGAAACACCATATATTTT CATGGQEALYSGNTIYF
TRBD1 TRBJ2-4 TRBV28 . TGTGCCAGCAGTTTACTCCCTAGGACAGGGGGAAGGGGAAACATTCAGTACTTC CASSLLPRTGGRGNIQYF
. TRBJ1-2 TRBV7-9 few TGTGCCAGCAGCTTGAGCGTAAGGGATAACTATGGCTACACCTTC CASSLSVRDNYGYTF
. TRBJ1-2 TRBV6-5 . TGTGCCAGCAGTTACTCGCAACAGGGTAACTATGGCTACACCTTC CASSYSQQGNYGYTF
. TRBJ2-7 TRBV4-2 . TGTGCCAGCAGCCAAGAAGGTAGCGGAGGGGTAGACAACGAGCAGTACTTC CASSQEGSGGVDNEQYF